This TCR beta chain was sequenced for a study of Ad26.COV2.S vaccination and SARS-CoV-2 variants. Turning to the study itself: Ad26.COV2.S was injected intramuscularly once or twice, 56 days apart.

Clones were read by immunoSEQ multiplex PCR, and TCRdb kept only the in-frame ones, dropping some. The data contain about 410,000 clones, 89% of them singletons. This clone was picked up a small number of times. This CDR3 has 15 residues. The V and J ends lost 0 bases and 2 bases respectively, with 10 bases between them. Germline-derived CDR1 and CDR2 are SGHTA and FQGNSA. Sample treatment: over 15 received Ad26.COV2.S at low or high dose, single or two shots; roughly five received placebo; per-sample allocation not given. At day 63 after the first vaccine or placebo injection, samples were drawn. This clonotype was obtained from a person aged 18-65 years who received the Ad26.COV2.S COVID-19 vaccine or a placebo. The source was peripheral blood, collected in a trial of Ad26.COV2.S vaccine versus placebo. The rearrangement links TRBV7-2 to TRBJ1-2; D may be TRBD1 (6 bases). CDR3 nucleotide sequence: TGTGCCAGCAGCTTAGCGAGCCAGGGGAACTATGGCTACACCTTC. Translation: CASSLASQGNYGYTF.